Each of the 17 T cell receptor beta chains below was sequenced from the same sample in a study of blood T cell repertoires in COVID-19. Measured with immunoSEQ multiplex PCR; TCRdb has only the in-frame clones, and not every one. The sample yields about 140,000 clones, 70% to 90% seen once. Sample: peripheral blood. Receptors were obtained from a woman aged 80 or over with acute or convalescent COVID-19.

The chain uses TRBV29-1 and TRBJ2-2; D not certain. This CDR3 region has 14 residues. V lost 0 bases and J 1 base, leaving 6 bases between the germline ends. Germline CDR1 is SQVTM and CDR2 is ANQGSEA. The CDR3 sequence: CSVEDVRNTGELFF. In DNA form, the CDR3 reads TGCAGCGTTGAAGATGTCAGGAACACCGGGGAGCTGTTTTTT.

There are a few counts of this clone. The gene calls are TRBV29-1 and TRBJ1-4, with a weak D call TRBD1 (6 bases). CDR1 SQVTM and CDR2 ANQGSEA come from the germline V gene. This CDR3 comprises 13 residues. Between the trimmed V and J ends, which lost 3 bases and 8 bases, there was a span of 13 bases. The DNA for the CDR3 is TGCAGCGTTGAGCTAGGGGGAGAGGAAAAACTGTTTTTT. As protein: CSVELGGEEKLFF. Looking up the rest from reference TRBV29-1 and TRBJ1-4 gives the full variable domain: SAVISQKPSRDICQRGTSLTIQCQVDSQVTMMFWYRQQPGQSLTLIATANQGSEATYESGFVIDKFPISRPNLTFSTLTVSNMSPEDSSIYLCSVELGGEEKLFFGSGTQLSVL.

This clone showed up just a few times. This chain connects TRBV2 to TRBJ2-1; 9 positions match TRBD1. The V gene's germline CDR1 is SNHLY and CDR2 FYNNEI. This CDR3 is built from 12 residues. V shed 8 bases, J shed 6 bases, and the junction held 2 bases outside the gene matches. CDR3 coding DNA: TGTGCCAGCGAGACAGGGGGCAATGAGCAGTTCTTC. It yields the protein CASETGGNEQFF.

This clone was detected a few times. The chain recombines TRBV4-1 with TRBJ2-5; D gene ambiguous. The CDR3 loop spans 14 amino acids. CDR1 is MGHRA, CDR2 YSYEKL, per germline. The V end was cut by 0 bases, the J end by 2 bases, with 7 bases between. This CDR3 reads CASSQDPSQETQYF. CDR3 sequence (DNA): TGCGCCAGCAGCCAAGATCCTAGTCAAGAGACCCAGTACTTC.

The gene calls are TRBV28 and TRBJ1-1, with 8 bases aligning to TRBD1. The J segment lost 0 bases and the V segment lost 1 base, leaving 1 base of the junction unmatched. Per germline, CDR1 MDHEN and CDR2 SYDVKM. This CDR3 is 15 amino acids long. The CDR3 DNA reads as TGTGCCAGCAGTTTATTGGGACAGGTGAACACTGAAGCTTTCTTT. The encoded protein is CASSLLGQVNTEAFF.

The rearrangement uses TRBV5-1 and TRBJ2-2; no clear D. The CDR3 runs to 16 residues. The germline CDR1 and CDR2 sequences are SGHRS and YFSETQ. Trimming cost V 4 bases and J 3 bases, with 16 bases left between them. CDR3 DNA: TGCGCCAGCAGCCCCTCGACACCGATTGACACCGGGGAGCTGTTTTTT. Its protein is CASSPSTPIDTGELFF.

In regard to this clone: A read error may be the cause here, since a much bigger clone is one base away. V and J are TRBV3-1 (or the pseudogene TRBV3-2) and TRBJ2-2; the D is unclear. CDR3 length equals 12 residues. V was shortened by 3 bases and J by 6 bases, with 5 bases between the two germline ends. Germline CDR1 LGHDT, CDR2 YNNKEL (reference sequence). This chain's CDR3 is CASSHGAGELFF. The CDR3 DNA reads as TGTGCCAGCAGCCACGGTGCCGGGGAGCTGTTTTTT.

This chain connects TRBV19 to TRBJ1-4, with 8 bases aligning to TRBD1. V dropped 4 bases and J dropped 1; count of bases not matched to a gene: 8. Germline values: CDR1 LNHDA, CDR2 SQIVND (reference sequence). The CDR3 runs 17 residues. The CDR3 DNA is TGTGCCAGTAGTAGCCCCCCCGGGACAGGAACTAATGAAAAACTGTTTTTT. Its protein is CASSSPPGTGTNEKLFF.

The V gene is TRBV30, the J gene TRBJ2-6; 7 bases are a match to TRBD2. The length of the CDR3 is 16 residues. Per germline, CDR1 GTSNPN and CDR2 SVGIG (reference sequence). For the CDR3, the DNA is TGTGCGGGGGGGACGGTGGACCCCTCTGGGGCCAACGTCCTGACTTTC. Encoded protein: CAGGTVDPSGANVLTF.

The rearrangement uses TRBV19 and TRBJ2-7, with D possibly being TRBD1 (7 bases). Per germline, CDR1 LNHDA and CDR2 SQIVND (reference sequence). Trimming removed 5 bases at V and 0 bases at J, with 11 bases between. CDR3 length: 14 amino acids. CDR3 bases: TGTGCCAGTAGTTCAGGGGGGAGCTCCTACGAGCAGTACTTC. This encodes CASSSGGSSYEQYF.

This CDR3 is CASAPIAGGRETQYF. In DNA, the CDR3 is TGTGCCAGTGCCCCAATTGCTGGTGGCAGAGAGACCCAGTACTTC. V is TRBV19 and J is TRBJ2-5; D ambiguous. The V gene lost 8 bases and the J gene lost 4 bases, with 20 bases spanning the gap. In germline, CDR1 is LNHDA, CDR2 SQIVND (reference sequence). This CDR3 is built from 15 residues.

The chain carries TRBV2 and TRBJ1-2; 7 positions match TRBD1. V dropped 7 bases and J dropped 4; count of bases not matched to a gene: 18. This CDR3 comprises 17 residues. The germline CDR1 and CDR2 sequences are SNHLY and FYNNEI. CDR3 DNA sequence: TGTGCCAGCATCCTCCCAAATTTGGGACAGTCGATCTATGGCTACACCTTC. Its translation is CASILPNLGQSIYGYTF.

This clone was detected a few times. The J gene is TRBJ1-1, the V gene TRBV9; 7 bases are a match to TRBD1. Germline V CDR1 and CDR2: SGDLS, YYNGEE. This CDR3 is 14 amino acids long. The V and J ends lost 4 bases and 6 bases, in that order; junction bases with no gene match: 9. The CDR3 nucleotides are TGTGCCAGCAGCCCCCGGACAGGCCTCCCTGAAGCTTTCTTT. It codes for CASSPRTGLPEAFF.

V usage is TRBV20-1 and J usage is TRBJ1-2, with TRBD1 matching 7 bases. The CDR3 is 13 residues long. The J segment lost 1 base and the V segment lost 3 bases, leaving 2 bases of the junction unmatched. The germline V gene has CDR1 DFQATT and CDR2 SNEGSKA (reference sequence). The CDR3 protein is CSASRQGNYGYTF. CDR3 nucleotide sequence: TGCAGTGCTAGTAGACAGGGTAACTATGGCTACACCTTC.

The chain couples TRBV18 to TRBJ2-3; 10 bases line up with TRBD1. The ends lost 6 bases at V and 4 bases at J; junction bases unmatched: 4. CDR3 length: 14 residues. The germline gives CDR1 KGHSH, CDR2 LQKENI. For the CDR3, the DNA is TGTGCCAGCTCGGCCGGGACAGGGGCAGATACGCAGTATTTT. Its translation is CASSAGTGADTQYF.

This rearrangement joins TRBV5-1 to TRBJ1-2; D gene unclear. Trimming stripped 1 base from V and 3 bases from J, with 10 bases between. This CDR3 is 14 amino acids long. Germline V CDR1 and CDR2: SGHRS, YFSETQ. CDR3 loop: CASSLIDRDYGYTF. The CDR3 coding sequence is TGCGCCAGCAGCTTGATTGATCGGGACTATGGCTACACCTTC.

This clone was found a few times. This sequence joins TRBV7-2 and TRBJ1-1, with D unclear. Germline V CDR1 and CDR2: SGHTA, FQGNSA. Between the trimmed V and J ends, which lost 2 bases and 8 bases, there was a span of 9 bases. This CDR3 has 12 amino acids. CDR3 coding DNA: TGTGCCAGCAGCTTATTCCTGGCCGAAGCTTTCTTT. Residues: CASSLFLAEAFF.